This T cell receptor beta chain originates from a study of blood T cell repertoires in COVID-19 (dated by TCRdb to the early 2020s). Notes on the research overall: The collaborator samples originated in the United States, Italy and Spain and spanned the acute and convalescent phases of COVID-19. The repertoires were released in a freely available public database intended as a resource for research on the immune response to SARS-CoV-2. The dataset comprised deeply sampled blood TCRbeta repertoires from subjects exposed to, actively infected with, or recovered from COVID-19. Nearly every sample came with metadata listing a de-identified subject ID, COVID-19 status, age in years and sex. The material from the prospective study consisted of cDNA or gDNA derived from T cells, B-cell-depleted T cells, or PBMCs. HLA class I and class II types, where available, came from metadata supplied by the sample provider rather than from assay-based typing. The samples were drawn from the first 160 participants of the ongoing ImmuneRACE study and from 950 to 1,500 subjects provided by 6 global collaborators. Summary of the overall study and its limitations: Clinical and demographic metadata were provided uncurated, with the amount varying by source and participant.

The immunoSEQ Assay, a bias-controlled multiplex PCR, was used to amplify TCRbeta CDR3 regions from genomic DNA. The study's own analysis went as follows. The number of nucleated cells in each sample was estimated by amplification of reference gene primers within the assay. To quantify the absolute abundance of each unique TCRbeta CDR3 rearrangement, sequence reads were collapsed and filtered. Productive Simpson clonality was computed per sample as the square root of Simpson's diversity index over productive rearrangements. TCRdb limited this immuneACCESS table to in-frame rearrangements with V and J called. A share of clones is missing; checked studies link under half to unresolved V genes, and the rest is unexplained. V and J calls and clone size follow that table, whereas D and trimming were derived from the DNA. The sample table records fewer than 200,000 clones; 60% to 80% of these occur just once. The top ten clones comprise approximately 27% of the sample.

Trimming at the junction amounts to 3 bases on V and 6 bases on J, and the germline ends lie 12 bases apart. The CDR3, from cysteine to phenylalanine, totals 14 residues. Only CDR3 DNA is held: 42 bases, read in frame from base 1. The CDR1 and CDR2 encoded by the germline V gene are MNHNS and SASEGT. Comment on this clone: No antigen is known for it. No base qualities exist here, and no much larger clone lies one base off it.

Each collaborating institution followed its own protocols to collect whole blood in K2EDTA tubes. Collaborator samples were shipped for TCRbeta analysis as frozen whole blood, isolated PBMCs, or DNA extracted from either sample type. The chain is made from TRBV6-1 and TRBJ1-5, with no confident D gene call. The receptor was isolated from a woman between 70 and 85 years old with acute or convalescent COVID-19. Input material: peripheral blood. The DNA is TGTGCCAGCAGTGAGGGCCCCGTCGGTCAGCCCCAGCATTTT. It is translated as CASSEGPVGQPQHF.